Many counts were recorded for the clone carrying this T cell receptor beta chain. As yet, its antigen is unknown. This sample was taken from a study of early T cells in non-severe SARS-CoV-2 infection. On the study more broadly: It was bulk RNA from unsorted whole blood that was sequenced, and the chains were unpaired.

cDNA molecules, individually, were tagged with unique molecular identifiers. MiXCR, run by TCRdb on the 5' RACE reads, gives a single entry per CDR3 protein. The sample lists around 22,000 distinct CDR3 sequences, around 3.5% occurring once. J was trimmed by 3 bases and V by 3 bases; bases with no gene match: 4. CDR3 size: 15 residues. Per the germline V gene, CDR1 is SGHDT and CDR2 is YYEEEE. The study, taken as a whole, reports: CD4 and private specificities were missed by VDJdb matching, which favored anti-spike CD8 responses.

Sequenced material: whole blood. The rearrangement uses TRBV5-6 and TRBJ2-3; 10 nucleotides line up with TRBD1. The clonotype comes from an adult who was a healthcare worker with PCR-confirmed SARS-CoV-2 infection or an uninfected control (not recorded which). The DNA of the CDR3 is TGTGCCAGCAGCTCAACGGGACAGGGGACAGATACGCAGTATTTT. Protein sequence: CASSSTGQGTDTQYF.